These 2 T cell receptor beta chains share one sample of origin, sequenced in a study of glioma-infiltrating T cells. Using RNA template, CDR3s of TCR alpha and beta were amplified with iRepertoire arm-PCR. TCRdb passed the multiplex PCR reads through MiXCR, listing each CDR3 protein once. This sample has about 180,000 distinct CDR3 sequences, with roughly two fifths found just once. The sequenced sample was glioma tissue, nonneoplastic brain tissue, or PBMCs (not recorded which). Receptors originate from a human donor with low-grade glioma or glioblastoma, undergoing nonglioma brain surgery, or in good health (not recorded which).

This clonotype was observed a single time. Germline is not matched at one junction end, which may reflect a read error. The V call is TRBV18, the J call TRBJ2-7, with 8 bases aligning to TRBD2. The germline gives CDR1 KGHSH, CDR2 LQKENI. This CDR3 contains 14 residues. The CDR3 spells CASSPGREDGEQHF. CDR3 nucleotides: TGTGCCAGCTCACCTGGGCGGGAGGACGGGGAGCAGCACTTC.

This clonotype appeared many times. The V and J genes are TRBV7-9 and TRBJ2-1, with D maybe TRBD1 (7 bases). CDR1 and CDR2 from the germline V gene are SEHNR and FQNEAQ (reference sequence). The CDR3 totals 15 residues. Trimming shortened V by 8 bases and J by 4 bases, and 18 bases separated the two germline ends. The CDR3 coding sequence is TGTGCCAGCTCCAGGGGGGCGGGAAATTACAATGAGCAGTTCTTC. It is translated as CASSRGAGNYNEQFF.